These 23 T cell receptor beta chains came from one sample sequenced in a study of T cell clonality in common variable immunodeficiency. Sequencing used immunoSEQ multiplex PCR; TCRdb keeps in-frame clones, though not all of them. The sample includes approximately 44,000 clones, none of them occurring once. Material: peripheral blood mononuclear cells. These receptors came from a person aged 18 to 70 in good health.

This clone was observed at least ten times. The CDR3 DNA, read in part, is TGTGCCTGGAGTGTACACCAGGGTAATAATTCACCC. Translation gives CAWSVHQGNNSP. The CDR3 in its entirety is CAWSVHQGNNSPLHF. The rearrangement joins TRBV30 to TRBJ1-6; possible D gene TRBD1, 5 bases. The read ends 3 residues before the CDR3 terminus; that terminus is restored from the germline J gene. V lost 0 bases, J lost 5 bases, and 11 bases lay in between. Germline loops: CDR1 GTSNPN, CDR2 SVGIG (reference sequence). The CDR3 totals 15 residues. Full variable domain (outside the CDR3, taken from reference TRBV30 and TRBJ1-6): SQTIHQWPATLVQPVGSPLSLECTVEGTSNPNLYWYRQAAGRGLQLLFYSVGIGQISSEVPQNLSASRPQDRQFILSSKKLLLSDSGFYLCAWSVHQGNNSPLHFGNGTRLTVT.

This clone was seen many times. The read gets to within 3 residues of the CDR3 end, and the germline J gene fills in the rest. This chain uses TRBV5-6 with TRBJ2-7; a possible D gene is TRBD2 (6 bases). The germline V gene encodes CDR1 SGHDT and CDR2 YYEEEE. Trimming removed 0 bases at V and 3 bases at J, with 13 bases between. The CDR3 loop spans 15 amino acids. CDR3 DNA (partial): TGTGCCAGCAGCTTGGTTGGGACTGGTGGCTACGAG. The encoded protein is CASSLVGTGGYE. The full CDR3 protein is CASSLVGTGGYEQYF.

This clone has a count of ten or more. Sequencing ends 3 residues short of the CDR3 end; the germline J gene provides the rest. The chain couples TRBV2 to TRBJ1-6; maybe TRBD1 (6 bases). The CDR3 is 13 residues long. V lost 8 bases, J lost 5 bases, and 10 bases lay in between. CDR1 is SNHLY and CDR2 is FYNNEI in the germline V gene. Partial CDR3 DNA: TGTGCCAGCCTGGGACAACATAATTCACCC. It translates to CASLGQHNSP. The complete CDR3 protein is CASLGQHNSPLHF.

Ten or more counts support this clone. The DNA ends 3 residues before the CDR3 does, and the rest of the CDR3 is filled in from the germline J gene. The chain combines TRBV7-9 with TRBJ2-1, with a possible D match to TRBD2 (5 bases). The V and J ends lost 5 bases and 1 base respectively, with 9 bases between them. Germline-derived CDR1 and CDR2 are SEHNR and FQNEAQ (reference sequence). This CDR3 contains 14 residues. Incomplete CDR3 DNA: TGTGCCAGCAGCCCAAGCGGTTCCTACAATGAG. The encoded protein is CASSPSGSYNE. The entire CDR3 protein is CASSPSGSYNEQFF.

This clone was counted many times. The read terminates 3 residues ahead of where the CDR3 ends, so the germline J gene completes it. The rearrangement uses TRBV5-4 and TRBJ1-2, with 9 bases matching TRBD1. The CDR3 is 15 amino acids. Per germline, CDR1 SGHNT and CDR2 YYREEE (reference sequence). With 0 bases clipped from V and 2 bases from J, the junction kept 2 bases outside the gene matches. The DNA read from the CDR3 is TGTGCCAGCAGCTTGGAACAGGGGGCGAACTATGGC. It translates to CASSLEQGANYG. The whole CDR3 is CASSLEQGANYGYTF.

This clone was counted ten times or more. The CDR3 extends 3 residues past the end of the read, so its final part is completed from the germline J gene. The chain uses TRBV7-9 and TRBJ1-4; 7 bases are a match to TRBD1. The CDR3 has 11 amino acids. Looked up from germline, CDR1 is SEHNR and CDR2 is FQNEAQ (reference sequence). CDR3 DNA, as far as it was read: TGTGCCAGCAGCCCCGACAGGGTA. Protein: CASSPDRV. The complete CDR3 protein is CASSPDRVLFF. Full variable domain (remainder filled in from reference TRBV7-9 and TRBJ1-4): DTGVSQNPRHKITKRGQNVTFRCDPISEHNRLYWYRQTLGQGPEFLTYFQNEAQLEKSRLLSDRFSAERPKGSFSTLEIQRTEQGDSAMYLCASSPDRVLFFGSGTQLSVL.

As concerns this clone: The read falls 3 residues short of the CDR3 end, and the missing part is taken from the germline J gene. The chain carries TRBV7-9 and TRBJ2-3, with 9 bases matching TRBD1. Germline CDR1 and CDR2: SEHNR and FQNEAQ (reference sequence). Losses at the gene ends were 3 bases for V and 7 bases for J; bases not matched to a gene: 5. The CDR3 has 14 amino acids. The CDR3 sequence: CASSFVDRGHTQYF. The part of the CDR3 DNA that was read is TGTGCCAGCAGCTTCGTGGACAGGGGACATACG.

This clone was seen repeatedly, ten times or more. Read coverage stops 3 residues before the CDR3 terminus; the germline J gene supplies the remainder. The V gene is TRBV7-9, the J gene TRBJ2-3; the match to TRBD2 covers 7 bases. Germline V lookup: CDR1 SEHNR, CDR2 FQNEAQ (reference sequence). This CDR3 spans 15 amino acids. V was clipped by 3 bases and J by 2 bases; unmatched bases: 5. The CDR3 loop is CASSFGEGHTDTQYF. Partial CDR3 DNA: TGTGCCAGCAGCTTCGGGGAGGGTCACACAGATACG.

This clone was picked up many times. The CDR3 end lies 3 residues beyond the end of the read and is filled in from the germline J gene. The V and J genes are TRBV18 and TRBJ2-5; D perhaps matches TRBD2 (6 bases). The length of the CDR3 is 15 residues. V lost 2 bases to trimming and J lost 3 bases, with 13 bases between them. Germline V gives CDR1 KGHSH, CDR2 LQKENI. This CDR3 reads CASSPDHGGKETQYF. CDR3 DNA (partial): TGTGCCAGCTCACCAGATCACGGGGGAAAAGAGACC. The whole variable domain, filled in from reference TRBV18 and TRBJ2-5, reads NAGVMQNPRHLVRRRGQEARLRCSPMKGHSHVYWYRQLPEEGLKFMVYLQKENIIDESGMPKERFSAEFPKEGPSILRIQQVVRGDSAAYFCASSPDHGGKETQYFGPGTRLLVL.

This clone occurred many times. The covered CDR3 bases are TGCAGCGTTGAAAGGGGGACAGATGGC. Protein sequence: CSVERGTDG. The full-length CDR3 reads as CSVERGTDGYTF. This chain connects TRBV29-1 to TRBJ1-2, with 7 bases lining up with TRBD1. The CDR3 end falls 3 residues outside the read, so it is completed with the germline J gene. The CDR3 contains 12 residues. V shed 2 bases, J shed 6 bases, and the junction held 3 bases outside the gene matches. Per the germline V gene, CDR1 is SQVTM and CDR2 is ANQGSEA.

Ten or more counts support this clone. CDR3 region: CASTQEGTNYGYTF. The sequenced CDR3 bases are TGTGCCAGCACCCAGGAGGGGACTAACTATGGC. The gene calls are TRBV6-2 or TRBV6-3 and TRBJ1-2, with D perhaps matching TRBD1 (5 bases). Coverage ceases 3 residues before the CDR3 finishes, and the germline J gene fills in the end. Looked up from germline, CDR1 is MNHEY and CDR2 is SVGEGT. This CDR3 has 14 residues. The V end was cut by 7 bases, the J end by 0 bases, with 12 bases between.

This clone was found many times. With the read ending 3 residues before the CDR3 end, the germline J gene is used to fill in that end. The chain combines TRBV10-1 with TRBJ1-5; TRBD1 aligns across 7 bases. V trimming: 6 bases; J trimming: 3 bases; junction bases outside the gene matches: 5. CDR1 WNHNN and CDR2 SYGVQD come from the germline V gene (reference sequence). The CDR3 sequence is 14 residues long. The sequenced part of the CDR3 DNA is TGCGCCAGCAGGGGGGACAGATACAATCAGCCC. It encodes CASRGDRYNQP. The full CDR3 is CASRGDRYNQPQHF.

Notes on this clone: The missing CDR3 end, 3 residues past where the read stops, is filled in from the germline J gene. The rearrangement uses TRBV29-1 and TRBJ2-1; 13 bases align to TRBD2. With 7 bases clipped from V and 3 bases from J, the junction kept 0 bases outside the gene matches. The CDR3 has 13 residues. CDR1 and CDR2 from the germline V gene are SQVTM and ANQGSEA. The CDR3 protein is CSGLAGGYNEQFF. Partial CDR3 DNA: TGCAGCGGACTAGCGGGAGGCTACAATGAG.

This clone is termed medium-sized. The read comes to an end 3 residues before the CDR3 does, leaving the germline J gene to fill in the end. This chain joins TRBV2 and TRBJ2-1; TRBD2 agrees at 15 bases. CDR3 length equals 16 residues. V shed 1 base and J 8 bases; nucleotides not matched to a gene: 3. Germline assignment: CDR1 SNHLY and CDR2 FYNNEI. The CDR3 DNA, read in part, is TGTGCCAGCAGTGAAGGGGGACTAGCGGGAGGCGATGAG. Translated: CASSEGGLAGGDE. Given in full, the CDR3 is CASSEGGLAGGDEQFF.

This clone was picked up many times. A read error may produce the germline difference seen at one junction end. The read terminates 3 residues before the CDR3 end, so the remaining end is supplied by the germline J gene. This sequence joins TRBV29-1 and TRBJ2-3; D might be TRBD1 (5 bases). This CDR3 contains 14 residues. CDR1 SQVTM and CDR2 ANQGSEA come from the germline V gene. CDR3 bases read: TGCGGCGTTGTAGGTGACAGAAACACAGATACG. It encodes CGVVGDRNTDT. The whole CDR3 protein reads CGVVGDRNTDTQYF.

This clone has at least ten counts. Sequencing ends 3 residues short of the CDR3 end; the germline J gene provides the rest. The genes are TRBV7-8 and TRBJ1-1; the D gene is possibly TRBD1 (6 bases). The CDR3 has 17 amino acids. Germline V gene lookup returns CDR1 SGHVS and CDR2 FQNEAQ. Trimming removed 1 base at V and 1 base at J, with 16 bases between. Partial CDR3 DNA: TGTGCCAGCAGCTTAGAGGGGGAAGGTTATAGGAACACTGAA. Encoded protein: CASSLEGEGYRNTE. The entire CDR3 reads CASSLEGEGYRNTEAFF. Full variable domain (outside the CDR3, taken from reference TRBV7-8 and TRBJ1-1): GAGVSQSPRYKVAKRGQDVALRCDPISGHVSLFWYQQALGQGPEFLTYFQNEAQLDKSGLPSDRFFAERPEGSVSTLKIQRTQQEDSAVYLCASSLEGEGYRNTEAFFGQGTRLTVV.

This clone was observed at least ten times. The read gets to within 3 residues of the CDR3 end, and the germline J gene fills in the rest. The chain employs TRBV18 and TRBJ2-3; TRBD2 might be the D (5 bases). Germline CDR1 reads KGHSH; CDR2 reads LQKENI. The CDR3 covers 15 residues. Deletions cut 2 bases from V and 0 bases from J, with 9 bases between. CDR3 DNA, as far as it was read: TGTGCCAGCTCACCAGACTACCTAAGCACAGATACG. Translating it yields CASSPDYLSTDT. The CDR3, in full, reads CASSPDYLSTDTQYF.

This clone has ten or more counts. The read gets to within 3 residues of the CDR3 end, and the germline J gene fills in the rest. The J gene is TRBJ2-1, the V gene TRBV11-3, with TRBD1 as a possible D gene (6 bases). Germline V gives CDR1 SGHNT, CDR2 YENEEA. This CDR3 spans 14 amino acids. The germline V and J ends were trimmed by 5 bases and 3 bases, with 11 bases remaining between them. The sequenced part of the CDR3 DNA is TGTGCCAGCAGCCGACGAGGGGGCTACAATGAG. This gives the protein CASSRRGGYNE. The full CDR3 is CASSRRGGYNEQFF.

This clone was seen only a few times. Read sequence stops 3 residues before the CDR3 end, and the germline J gene provides the missing end. The chain recombines TRBV5-4 with TRBJ2-7, with TRBD1 as a possible D gene (5 bases). Germline V gives CDR1 SGHNT, CDR2 YYREEE (reference sequence). The CDR3 extends over 15 amino acids. Trimming removed 0 bases from V and 0 bases from J, with 10 bases in between. The sequenced part of the CDR3 DNA is TGTGCCAGCAGCTTGGACCTGACAGACTCCTACGAG. Translation: CASSLDLTDSYE. The full CDR3 is CASSLDLTDSYEQYF.

The table lists this clone with many counts. The sequenced fragment ends 3 residues before the CDR3 boundary, so the rest is inferred from the germline J gene. The chain couples TRBV20-1 to TRBJ2-3; the match to TRBD2 covers 7 bases. Germline-derived CDR1 and CDR2 are DFQATT and SNEGSKA (reference sequence). Trimming cost V 4 bases and J 6 bases; bases outside gene matches: 1. The CDR3 spans 11 residues. The CDR3 loop is CSAIGGDTQYF. CDR3 DNA (partial): TGCAGTGCTATCGGGGGGGATACG.

This clone was seen repeatedly, ten times or more. The read halts 3 residues ahead of the CDR3 end, with the missing end drawn from the germline J gene. Other DNA sequences in the sample encode the same CDR3. The V call is TRBV19, the J call TRBJ2-3; 8 bases are a match to TRBD1. V lost 4 bases, J lost 1 base, and 1 base stayed unmatched. Looked up from germline, CDR1 is LNHDA and CDR2 is SQIVND (reference sequence). The CDR3 is made up of 14 amino acids. The CDR3 loop reads CASSTGQGTDTQYF. The sequenced CDR3 bases are TGTGCCAGTAGTACGGGACAGGGCACAGATACG.

This clone was seen a few times. At one end, the junction sequence differs from germline, possibly due to a read error. The read finishes 3 residues shy of the CDR3 end, and the germline J gene is used to complete it. This chain links TRBV7-7 with TRBJ2-6; TRBD1 aligns across 7 bases. Germline V gene lookup returns CDR1 SSHAT and CDR2 FNYEAQ (reference sequence). The CDR3 is 16 residues long. This chain's CDR3 is CASSPKGASGANVLTF. The covered CDR3 bases are TGTGCTAGCAGTCCTAAGGGGGCCTCTGGGGCCAACGTC.

This clone was found many times. Coverage ceases 3 residues before the CDR3 finishes, and the germline J gene fills in the end. The chain recombines TRBV4-1 with TRBJ1-3; D unclear. The CDR3 sequence is 18 residues long. Germline CDR1 MGHRA, CDR2 YSYEKL. Trimming shortened V by 0 bases and J by 0 bases, and 15 bases separated the two germline ends. The CDR3 bases that were read are TGCGCCAGCAGCCAAGATCGACCGCCAGGTAACTCTGGAAACACC. Its protein is CASSQDRPPGNSGNT. The whole CDR3 region reads CASSQDRPPGNSGNTIYF.